This is a list of T cell receptor beta chains from one sample in a study of cytomegalovirus exposure and HLA in healthy donors. The table came from immunoSEQ multiplex PCR; TCRdb's copy has only in-frame clones and leaves some out. The sample records roughly 150,000 clones, 70% to 80% being singletons. The specimen was PBMCs. The receptors originated from a young man in good health and CMV-seronegative. Both conserved end residues are part of each CDR3. Each record gives: clone size, V gene, D gene, J gene, CDR3 protein, CDR3 DNA. The D gene is left open where the match is weak. Size is omitted from some rows. Given values are once, few, many or a class for expanded clones.

size: -; V: TRBV6-5; D: -; J: TRBJ1-3; CDR3: CASSYSSNSGNTIYF; DNA: TGTGCCAGCAGTTACTCTTCAAACTCTGGAAACACCATATATTTT
size: -; V: TRBV27; D: TRBD1; J: TRBJ2-2; CDR3: CASSPRQGTGELFF; DNA: TGTGCCAGCAGTCCAAGACAGGGAACCGGGGAGCTGTTTTTT
size: -; V: TRBV2; D: -; J: TRBJ2-2; CDR3: CASSAEMGQFGELFF; DNA: TGTGCCAGCAGTGCAGAAATGGGCCAGTTCGGGGAGCTGTTTTTT
size: -; V: TRBV10-3; D: TRBD1; J: TRBJ1-1; CDR3: CAISDRDRMNTEAFF; DNA: TGTGCCATCAGTGATCGGGACAGGATGAACACTGAAGCTTTCTTT
size: -; V: TRBV10-3; D: TRBD1; J: TRBJ2-7; CDR3: CAIKGATANEQYF; DNA: TGTGCCATCAAGGGGGCGACAGCGAACGAGCAGTACTTC
size: -; V: TRBV7-9; D: -; J: TRBJ1-1; CDR3: CASSATGNTEAFF; DNA: TGTGCCAGCAGCGCAACAGGGAACACTGAAGCTTTCTTT
size: -; V: TRBV6-1; D: TRBD2; J: TRBJ2-7; CDR3: CASSEGLAGVLPPDYEQYF; DNA: TGTGCCAGCAGTGAGGGACTAGCGGGAGTGTTACCTCCAGACTACGAGCAGTACTTC
size: -; V: TRBV7-9; D: TRBD1; J: TRBJ2-7; CDR3: CASSLDDRGRFSYEQYF; DNA: TGTGCCAGCAGCTTAGACGACAGGGGGCGGTTCTCCTACGAGCAGTACTTC
size: few; V: TRBV27; D: -; J: TRBJ1-1; CDR3: CASSLQENTEAFF; DNA: TGTGCCAGCAGTTTACAGGAGAACACTGAAGCTTTCTTT
size: -; V: TRBV6-6; D: TRBD2; J: TRBJ2-7; CDR3: CASRLAGGYEQYF; DNA: TGTGCCAGCAGACTAGCGGGAGGCTACGAGCAGTACTTC
size: -; V: TRBV5-4; D: -; J: TRBJ2-1; CDR3: CASRNLDGARVHEQFF; DNA: TGTGCCAGCAGGAATTTGGATGGGGCCAGGGTCCATGAGCAGTTCTTC
size: -; V: TRBV9; D: TRBD1; J: TRBJ1-2; CDR3: CASSVSNRGPSGYTF; DNA: TGTGCCAGCAGCGTTTCAAACAGGGGCCCCTCTGGCTACACCTTC
size: -; V: TRBV7-2; D: -; J: TRBJ2-7; CDR3: CASSLASGDEQYF; DNA: TGTGCCAGCAGCTTGGCCAGCGGCGACGAGCAGTACTTC
size: once; V: TRBV7-3; D: -; J: TRBJ2-7; CDR3: CASSPKGGTNYEQYF; DNA: TGTGCCAGCAGCCCCAAGGGCGGGACCAACTACGAGCAGTACTTC
size: -; V: TRBV6-1; D: -; J: TRBJ2-1; CDR3: CASRPQEGRYNEQFF; DNA: TGTGCCAGCAGACCCCAGGAGGGCCGGTACAATGAGCAGTTCTTC
size: -; V: TRBV11-3; D: TRBD1; J: TRBJ2-5; CDR3: CASSTQRDRGRGQTQYF; DNA: TGTGCCAGCAGCACCCAAAGGGACAGGGGGCGCGGGCAGACCCAGTACTTC
size: once; V: TRBV7-9; D: TRBD2; J: TRBJ2-5; CDR3: CASSSSGGFQETQYF; DNA: TGTGCCAGCAGCTCTAGCGGAGGGTTCCAAGAGACCCAGTACTTC
size: -; V: TRBV5-1; D: TRBD1; J: TRBJ2-7; CDR3: CASSSGQVPEEQYF; DNA: TGCGCCAGCAGCTCGGGACAGGTCCCCGAGGAGCAGTACTTC
size: -; V: TRBV7-9; D: -; J: TRBJ2-3; CDR3: CASSLSLTQYF; DNA: TGTGCCAGCAGCTTGTCCCTGACGCAGTATTTT
size: -; V: TRBV5-1; D: -; J: TRBJ1-4; CDR3: CASKVGGKDEKLFF; DNA: TGCGCCAGCAAGGTTGGCGGGAAGGATGAAAAACTGTTTTTT
size: -; V: TRBV10-1; D: -; J: TRBJ2-7; CDR3: CASRYNTGSSYEQYF; DNA: TGCGCCAGCAGATACAATACAGGTTCCTCCTACGAGCAGTACTTC
size: -; V: TRBV20-1; D: -; J: TRBJ1-1; CDR3: CSAGGGVQAFF; DNA: TGCAGTGCCGGGGGAGGGGTTCAGGCTTTCTTT
size: -; V: TRBV5-1; D: TRBD1; J: TRBJ2-7; CDR3: CASSIGTGGDEQYF; DNA: TGCGCCAGCTCCATCGGGACAGGGGGCGACGAGCAGTACTTC
size: -; V: TRBV7-6; D: TRBD2; J: TRBJ2-7; CDR3: CASSLSTGLAGSSYEQYF; DNA: TGTGCCAGCAGCTTATCTACCGGACTAGCGGGAAGCTCCTACGAGCAGTACTTC
size: -; V: TRBV29-1; D: TRBD1; J: TRBJ2-7; CDR3: CSVGDRSSSYEQYF; DNA: TGCAGCGTAGGGGACAGAAGTTCCTCCTACGAGCAGTACTTC
size: -; V: TRBV19; D: -; J: TRBJ2-1; CDR3: CASSQGGGYFSYNEQFF; DNA: TGTGCCAGTAGTCAGGGCGGAGGGTATTTCTCCTACAATGAGCAGTTCTTC
size: few; V: TRBV2; D: -; J: TRBJ1-2; CDR3: CASSGDKGYTF; DNA: TGTGCCAGCAGTGGAGACAAAGGCTACACCTTC
size: -; V: TRBV5-4; D: TRBD2; J: TRBJ2-5; CDR3: CASSSGLAGLGETQYF; DNA: TGTGCCAGCAGCTCGGGACTAGCGGGGTTGGGGGAGACCCAGTACTTC
size: -; V: TRBV6-5; D: TRBD2; J: TRBJ2-1; CDR3: CASKGGSSYNEQFF; DNA: TGTGCCAGCAAGGGCGGGAGCTCCTACAATGAGCAGTTCTTC
size: -; V: TRBV5-1; D: -; J: TRBJ1-3; CDR3: CASSLATGAGNTIYF; DNA: TGCGCCAGCAGCTTGGCCACCGGGGCTGGAAACACCATATATTTT
size: -; V: TRBV2; D: -; J: TRBJ2-5; CDR3: CASSADGQGETQYF; DNA: TGTGCCAGCAGTGCAGATGGCCAGGGAGAGACCCAGTACTTC
size: -; V: TRBV6-6; D: TRBD1; J: TRBJ2-7; CDR3: CASSAPGTGIGEQYF; DNA: TGTGCCAGCAGTGCCCCCGGGACAGGGATCGGCGAGCAGTACTTC
size: -; V: TRBV6-1; D: TRBD1; J: TRBJ2-1; CDR3: CASSRTGTGYNEQFF; DNA: TGTGCCAGCAGCCGAACCGGGACAGGCTACAATGAGCAGTTCTTC
size: -; V: TRBV4-2; D: TRBD2; J: TRBJ2-5; CDR3: CASSQGLSGRAFQETQYF; DNA: TGTGCCAGCAGCCAGGGACTTAGCGGGAGGGCGTTCCAAGAGACCCAGTACTTC
size: -; V: TRBV14; D: TRBD1; J: TRBJ2-4; CDR3: CASSLTRTGTGTDKNIQYF; DNA: TGTGCCAGCAGCCTAACGCGTACTGGGACAGGGACGGACAAAAACATTCAGTACTTC
size: -; V: TRBV4-1; D: TRBD2; J: TRBJ2-5; CDR3: CASSQDYLLAGRETQYF; DNA: TGCGCCAGCAGCCAGGACTACCTACTAGCGGGAAGGGAGACCCAGTACTTC
size: -; V: TRBV28; D: -; J: TRBJ1-4; CDR3: CASRVPATNEKLFF; DNA: TGTGCCAGCAGAGTCCCGGCAACTAATGAAAAACTGTTTTTT
size: few; V: TRBV19; D: -; J: TRBJ2-7; CDR3: CASSIFPQGYEQYF; DNA: TGTGCCAGTAGTATTTTCCCCCAGGGCTACGAGCAGTACTTC
size: -; V: TRBV19; D: -; J: TRBJ2-6; CDR3: CASSTVPGANVLTF; DNA: TGTGCCAGTAGTACAGTCCCTGGGGCCAACGTCCTGACTTTC
size: few; V: TRBV2; D: -; J: TRBJ2-2; CDR3: CASSPQGTGELFF; DNA: TGTGCCAGCAGCCCACAGGGCACCGGGGAGCTGTTTTTT
size: -; V: TRBV6-5; D: -; J: TRBJ2-7; CDR3: CASSPAGNPFQYF; DNA: TGTGCCAGCAGTCCCGCAGGGAATCCGTTTCAGTACTTC
size: -; V: TRBV2; D: TRBD1; J: TRBJ2-7; CDR3: CASNFERQGYEQYF; DNA: TGTGCCAGCAATTTCGAAAGACAGGGCTACGAGCAGTACTTC
size: -; V: TRBV6-1; D: TRBD2; J: TRBJ2-1; CDR3: CASRLAGGPGWFF; DNA: TGTGCCAGCAGGCTAGCGGGAGGGCCGGGGTGGTTCTTC
size: -; V: TRBV5-1; D: -; J: TRBJ2-7; CDR3: CASSLEPRQTYEQYF; DNA: TGCGCCAGCAGCTTGGAACCCAGACAGACCTACGAGCAGTACTTC
size: -; V: TRBV18; D: -; J: TRBJ1-5; CDR3: CASSPGGTSPQHF; DNA: TGTGCCAGCTCCCCCGGCGGCACTAGCCCCCAGCATTTT
size: few; V: TRBV19; D: TRBD2; J: TRBJ2-7; CDR3: CASRAGGENEQYF; DNA: TGTGCCAGTAGAGCGGGAGGGGAAAACGAGCAGTACTTC
size: -; V: TRBV28; D: -; J: TRBJ1-1; CDR3: CASSLPRSGGTEAFF; DNA: TGTGCCAGCAGTCTTCCTCGTAGCGGCGGTACTGAAGCTTTCTTT
size: -; V: TRBV2; D: TRBD2; J: TRBJ2-7; CDR3: CASRRNAGGWGGEQYF; DNA: TGTGCCAGCAGACGCAACGCTGGCGGGTGGGGAGGGGAGCAGTACTTC
size: -; V: TRBV5-1; D: -; J: TRBJ2-7; CDR3: CASRGPARNEQYF; DNA: TGCGCCAGCAGAGGTCCAGCTAGGAACGAGCAGTACTTC
size: -; V: TRBV16; D: -; J: TRBJ2-2; CDR3: CASSPVGARGHGELFF; DNA: TGTGCCAGCAGCCCTGTTGGTGCCAGGGGCCACGGGGAGCTGTTTTTT
size: -; V: TRBV7-9; D: TRBD2; J: TRBJ2-7; CDR3: CASSFGGSGELSYEQYF; DNA: TGTGCCAGCAGCTTCGGCGGAAGCGGGGAGCTCTCCTACGAGCAGTACTTC
size: -; V: TRBV6-5; D: -; J: TRBJ2-7; CDR3: CASRSQIYEQYF; DNA: TGTGCCAGCAGATCCCAAATCTACGAGCAGTACTTC
size: -; V: TRBV6-5; D: -; J: TRBJ2-7; CDR3: CASSYLASHEQYF; DNA: TGTGCCAGCAGTTACTTGGCCTCCCACGAGCAGTACTTC
size: -; V: TRBV5-1; D: -; J: TRBJ2-3; CDR3: CASSTTGTSTDTQYF; DNA: TGCGCCAGCAGCACGACAGGGACTAGCACAGATACGCAGTATTTT
size: -; V: TRBV5-5; D: TRBD1; J: TRBJ2-7; CDR3: CASSSEHRDRGVEQYF; DNA: TGTGCCAGCAGCTCGGAGCACCGGGACAGGGGGGTTGAGCAGTACTTC
size: -; V: TRBV28; D: TRBD2; J: TRBJ2-5; CDR3: CASSPSELAGGETQYF; DNA: TGTGCCAGCAGCCCTTCGGAACTAGCGGGAGGAGAGACCCAGTACTTC
size: -; V: TRBV5-1; D: -; J: TRBJ2-1; CDR3: CASSFDNEQFF; DNA: TGCGCCAGCAGCTTCGACAATGAGCAGTTCTTC
size: once; V: TRBV9; D: TRBD2; J: TRBJ2-3; CDR3: CASSEGSSGRASTDTQYF; DNA: TGTGCCAGCAGCGAGGGGAGTAGCGGGAGGGCCAGCACAGATACGCAGTATTTT
size: -; V: TRBV15; D: TRBD2; J: TRBJ2-1; CDR3: CATSRVGGGVNEQFF; DNA: TGTGCCACCAGCCGGGTGGGGGGAGGGGTCAATGAGCAGTTCTTC